These 10 T cell receptor beta chains share one sample of origin, sequenced in a study of shared clonotypes between healthy human individuals. TCRdb's table, derived via immunoSEQ multiplex PCR, lists solely in-frame clones and lacks some. There are 600,000 to 750,000 clones in the sample; roughly 72% occur only once, and 1.8% lies in the top ten. Sequencing was done on a sample of memory CD4+ T cells sorted from blood. Regarding subset: CD45RA-negative fraction. These TCRs come from a woman aged 30 to 39 in good health.

The chain recombines TRBV6-5 with TRBJ1-1; 9 nucleotides match TRBD1. The CDR3 consists of 15 residues. Trimming removed 8 bases from V and 4 bases from J; junction bases left unmatched: 11. Germline-derived CDR1 and CDR2 are MNHEY and SVGAGI. CDR3 coding DNA: TGTGCCAGCCTTAAGGCCGGGACAGGGATCACTGAAGCTTTCTTT. Amino acid sequence: CASLKAGTGITEAFF.

The V and J genes are TRBV11-2 and TRBJ2-7; TRBD2 might be the D (5 bases). V was shortened by 8 bases and J by 3 bases, with 20 bases between the two germline ends. This CDR3 comprises 15 residues. The germline gives CDR1 SGHAT, CDR2 FQNNGV. CDR3 in DNA: TGTGCCAGCGCCTCCCTTCGGGGAGCGCACTACGAGCAGTACTTC. As protein: CASASLRGAHYEQYF.

There are many counts of this clone. The chain has TRBV19 and TRBJ2-1, with 11 positions matching TRBD2. V lost 3 bases to trimming and J lost 5 bases; unmatched junction nucleotides: 6. Germline lookup yields CDR1 LNHDA and CDR2 SQIVND (reference sequence). The CDR3 length is 16 residues. The CDR3: CASSMISGRANNEQFF. CDR3 DNA: TGTGCCAGTAGTATGATTAGCGGGAGGGCTAACAATGAGCAGTTCTTC.

There are a few counts of this clone. V and J are TRBV5-4 and TRBJ2-7; 7 bases are shared with TRBD2. Germline V gene data show CDR1 as SGHNT and CDR2 as YYREEE (reference sequence). The J segment lost 3 bases and the V segment lost 2 bases, leaving 8 bases of the junction unmatched. The CDR3 runs 15 residues. This chain's CDR3 is CASSLTGLPRYEQYF. CDR3 DNA sequence: TGTGCCAGCAGCTTAACGGGACTACCTCGCTACGAGCAGTACTTC.

The chain couples TRBV9 to TRBJ2-7; maybe TRBD1 (6 bases). The CDR3 loop spans 15 amino acids. Trimming took 7 bases from V and 0 from J, leaving 17 bases between them. Germline loops: CDR1 SGDLS, CDR2 YYNGEE. The CDR3 protein is CASGGGTGYSYEQYF. The CDR3 DNA sequence: TGTGCCAGCGGGGGTGGCACAGGGTACTCCTACGAGCAGTACTTC.

Note on this clone: The same CDR3 also results from other DNA sequences found in this sample. The chain uses TRBV14 and TRBJ2-1, with a tentative D call TRBD2 (5 bases). The CDR3 is 16 residues long. With 1 base removed from V and 0 bases from J, the gap between germline ends came to 10 bases. Per germline, CDR1 SGHDN and CDR2 FVKESK. CDR3 in DNA: TGTGCCAGCAGCCAAGTGGGTGGGAGCTCCTACAATGAGCAGTTCTTC. Amino acids: CASSQVGGSSYNEQFF.

V usage is TRBV27 and J usage is TRBJ2-3; 10 bases align to TRBD2. This CDR3 region has 15 residues. V trimming: 7 bases; J trimming: 2 bases; junction bases outside the gene matches: 6. Germline V lookup: CDR1 MNHEY, CDR2 SMNVEV (reference sequence). The CDR3 DNA reads TGTGCCAGCAATCCTAGCGGGAGACCCACAGATACGCAGTATTTT. This gives the protein CASNPSGRPTDTQYF.

Note on this clone: A read error is the likely source, as a far larger clone sits one nucleotide away. V usage is TRBV6-4 and J usage is TRBJ2-1, with 11 bases that match TRBD2. J lost 5 bases, V lost 0 bases, and 0 bases had no gene match. This CDR3 is 15 amino acids long. Germline values: CDR1 MRHNA, CDR2 SNTAGT. CDR3 sequence: CASSDSTSGNNEQFF. In DNA form, the CDR3 reads TGTGCCAGCAGTGACTCGACTAGCGGGAACAATGAGCAGTTCTTC.

V and J are TRBV7-2 and TRBJ2-7, with 11 bases identical to TRBD1. CDR3 size: 15 residues. Per germline, CDR1 SGHTA and CDR2 FQGNSA. V gave up 5 bases and J gave up 2 bases; unmatched junction bases: 5. CDR3 coding DNA: TGTGCCAGCAGCCAATGGGGACAGGGGGCCTACGAGCAGTACTTC. Amino acids: CASSQWGQGAYEQYF.

The rearrangement joins TRBV7-2 to TRBJ2-7; 13 bases agree with TRBD2. Germline trimming cut 5 bases from V and 4 bases from J; bases unmatched to any gene: 8. This CDR3 is built from 16 residues. Germline V gene sequence: CDR1 SGHTA, CDR2 FQGNSA. The CDR3 loop is CASSNPGLAGLYEQYF. The CDR3 DNA is TGTGCCAGCAGCAACCCGGGACTAGCGGGATTGTACGAGCAGTACTTC. The whole variable domain, remainder taken from reference TRBV7-2 and TRBJ2-7, is GAGVSQSPSNKVTEKGKDVELRCDPISGHTALYWYRQSLGQGLEFLIYFQGNSAPDKSGLPSDRFSAERTGGSVSTLTIQRTQQEDSAVYLCASSNPGLAGLYEQYFGPGTRLTVT.